This T cell receptor (beta chain) was captured by sequencing in a study of shared clonotypes between healthy human individuals. Study observations and caveats: Sampling included only blood; tissue repertoires likely differ. In the sorted subsets, rarefaction showed sequencing was incomplete despite large depth. The authors expected sequencing depth to affect clonotype sharing among donors.

Naive CD8 cells were CD45RO-negative, positively selected for CCR7, excluding terminally differentiated effector memory CD45RA+ cells. In regard to this clone: Its cognate antigen is unknown.

Germline CDR1 GTSNPN, CDR2 SVGIG (reference sequence). Trimming took off 8 bases at V and 8 bases at J, with 6 bases between the two ends. This CDR3 has 8 amino acids. Data came from immunoSEQ multiplex PCR; TCRdb stores just in-frame clones and leaves some out. The table shows just over 2,000,000 clones, with about 95% occurring only once. Material for sequencing was naive CD8+ T cells sorted from blood. The rearrangement links TRBV30 to TRBJ1-1; unclear D gene. The TCR comes from a man aged 18 to 30 in good health. CDR3 residues: CASHEAFF. CDR3 coding DNA: TGTGCCAGCCACGAAGCTTTCTTT.